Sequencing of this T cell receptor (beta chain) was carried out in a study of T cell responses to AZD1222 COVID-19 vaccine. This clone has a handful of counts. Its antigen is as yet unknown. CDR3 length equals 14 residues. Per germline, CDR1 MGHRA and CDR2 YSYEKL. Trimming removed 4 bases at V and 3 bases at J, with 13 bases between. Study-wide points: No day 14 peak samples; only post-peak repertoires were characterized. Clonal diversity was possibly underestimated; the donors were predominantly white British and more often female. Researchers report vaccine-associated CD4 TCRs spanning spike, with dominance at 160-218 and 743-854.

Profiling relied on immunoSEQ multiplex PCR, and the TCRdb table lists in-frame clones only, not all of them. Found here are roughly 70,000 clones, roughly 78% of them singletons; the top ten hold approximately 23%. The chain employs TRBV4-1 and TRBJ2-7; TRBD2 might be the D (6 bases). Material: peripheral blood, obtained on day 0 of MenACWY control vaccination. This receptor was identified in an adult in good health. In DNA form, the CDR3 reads TGCGCCAGCAGCCCTTACGGAGGGAGCTACGAGCAGTACTTC. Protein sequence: CASSPYGGSYEQYF.